This TCR beta chain was documented in a study of graft-versus-host responses after intestinal transplantation. Study-level points and caveats: Graft-donor T cell macrochimerism in patients accompanied high graft-versus-host to host-versus-graft clonal ratios in allografts. The marrow of recipients harbored GvH clones, and ileum or blood showed some of them first.

The culture paired approximately 200,000 irradiated violet-dye-labeled stimulators with approximately 200,000 CFSE-labeled responders. CD3+CD4+ and CD3+CD8+ responders that were proliferating and CFSE-low were sorted post-reaction. Generated by immunoSEQ multiplex PCR, the TCRdb table keeps only in-frame clones and is missing some. The sample lists under 9,500 clones; around 30% were seen once. CDR1 LNHDA and CDR2 SQIVND come from the germline V gene (reference sequence). V lost 5 bases to trimming and J lost 7 bases, with 18 bases between them. The CDR3 contains 14 residues. The specimen was alloreactive CD8+ T cells from a mixed lymphocyte reaction culture, collected before transplantation. Described subset: CFSE-low proliferating T cells sorted from roughly 6-day pre-transplant mixed lymphocyte reaction (GvH or HvG direction). The TCR comes from a human patient who was an organ donor for intestinal transplantation. The rearrangement joins TRBV19 to TRBJ2-7, with D possibly TRBD2 on 6 matching bases. The CDR3 here is CASSVTGLGGEQYF. In nucleotides, the CDR3 is TGTGCCAGTAGTGTAACGGGACTGGGCGGGGAGCAGTACTTC.